This T cell receptor beta chain was recovered during a study of CD8+ T cells in alopecia areata. Overall study context: Severity of treated patients was scored by affected scalp percentage.

As to this clone: The antigen is unknown.

Stated treatment: oral pan-JAK inhibitor, 5-10 mg twice daily. PBMCs, the starting material, were the source of sorted CD4+ and CD8+ T cells. The CDR3 is made up of 14 amino acids. After isolation, RNA underwent reverse transcription to generate cDNA as the sequencing template. Clones were read by immunoSEQ multiplex PCR, and TCRdb kept only the in-frame ones, dropping some. The sample holds 35,000 to 45,000 clones, roughly 92% seen once. Study-wide findings and caveats: Mouse data revealed clearer TCR sharing than patient data did, a gap possibly tied to HLA.

Sequenced here: CD8+ T cells sorted from blood, sampled at week 24, from a patient treated with tofacitinib. The chain recombines TRBV21-1 with TRBJ2-2. TRBV21-1 is tagged as a pseudogene. This receptor was identified in a human donor with alopecia areata. CDR3: CASRGGPNTGELFF. Here the CDR3 DNA reads TGTGCCAGCAGGGGCGGCCCGAACACCGGGGAGCTGTTTTTT.